Shown below are 28 T cell receptor beta chains from a single sample sequenced in a study of molecular identifiers for immune sequencing clone quantification. TCRdb re-called the PCR reads through MiXCR, storing one row per CDR3 protein. The sample lists around 460,000 distinct CDR3 sequences, about 21% occurring once. The sequencing sample was made of naive CD8+ T cells from blood, with Jurkat cell RNA spiked in. Subset denoted: FACS-sorted CD8+CD4-CCR7+CD45RA+ naive T cells. The source is a human donor in good health. Some libraries in this study had Jurkat cell RNA spiked in.

To note about this clonotype: A read error is possible here, since a much larger clone lies one base away. This chain links TRBV12-3 or TRBV12-4 with TRBJ2-2; perhaps TRBD1 as D (6 bases). The CDR3 covers 16 residues. The CDR3 coding sequence is TGTGCCGGCAGTTTGGGGGACACCACGAACACCGGGGAGCTGTTTTTT. Protein product: CAGSLGDTTNTGELFF.

Remarks on this clonotype: Since a much larger clone is just one base distant, this may be a read error. This rearrangement joins TRBV7-9 to TRBJ2-5; 9 positions agree with TRBD2. The CDR3 loop spans 15 amino acids. Germline CDR1 is SEHNR and CDR2 is FQNEAQ (reference sequence). CDR3 protein: CASSLVAGDGETQHF. The CDR3 nucleotides are TGTGCCAGCAGCTTAGTAGCGGGAGATGGAGAGACCCAGCACTTC.

This clonotype was counted between two and nine times. This chain joins TRBV7-6 and TRBJ2-3; 8 bases fit TRBD2. Germline V gives CDR1 SGHVS, CDR2 FNYEAQ. Trimming removed 7 bases from V and 2 bases from J; junction bases left unmatched: 11. CDR3 length equals 16 residues. The CDR3 nucleotides are TGTGCCAGCACCGGGGGCGGGGGGATCTACACAGATACGCAGTATTTT. It codes for CASTGGGGIYTDTQYF. The whole variable domain, filled in from reference TRBV7-6 and TRBJ2-3, reads GAGVSQSPRYKVTKRGQDVALRCDPISGHVSLYWYRQALGQGPEFLTYFNYEAQQDKSGLPNDRFSAERPEGSISTLTIQRTEQRDSAMYRCASTGGGGIYTDTQYFGPGTRLTVL.

V is TRBV12-3 or TRBV12-4 and J is TRBJ1-4; a weak D match, TRBD1 (5 bases). The CDR3 is 16 residues long. The ends were cut back, 3 bases at V and 5 bases at J, with 16 bases in the middle. The CDR3 DNA reads TGTGCCAGCAGTTTCGGTCGCGAGGGACTAAATGAAAAACTGTTTTTT. Translating it yields CASSFGREGLNEKLFF.

On this clonotype itself: Given a much more abundant clone one base away, this may be a read error. The chain uses TRBV6-5 and TRBJ2-3, with D perhaps TRBD2 (5 bases). Trimming left V 0 bases short and J 2 bases short, with 12 bases between. There are 16 residues in the CDR3. CDR1 MNHEY and CDR2 SVGAGI come from the germline V gene. CDR3 DNA: TGTGCCAGCAGTTACTCGACTATCGCCTCCACAGATACGCAGTATTTT. Translated: CASSYSTIASTDTQYF.

The chain has TRBV20-1 and TRBJ2-2; 7 bases map to TRBD1. Trimming removed 1 base from V and 6 bases from J; junction bases left unmatched: 5. There are 14 residues in the CDR3. Germline CDR1 is DFQATT and CDR2 is SNEGSKA (reference sequence). The chain's CDR3 is CSARAGGAAGELFF. The CDR3 bases are TGCAGTGCTAGAGCAGGGGGAGCGGCCGGGGAGCTGTTTTTT.

This clonotype has ten or more counts. The chain employs TRBV6-2 or TRBV6-3 and TRBJ1-1; D unclear. Germline CDR1 and CDR2: MNHEY and SVGEGT. Trimming left V 2 bases short and J 0 bases short, with 1 base between. There are 12 residues in the CDR3. The CDR3 bases are TGTGCCAGCAGTTACCTGAACACTGAAGCTTTCTTT. This gives the protein CASSYLNTEAFF.

The rearrangement joins TRBV12-3 or TRBV12-4 to TRBJ2-1; TRBD2 might be the D (5 bases). The CDR3 covers 16 residues. V gave up 1 base and J gave up 2 bases, with 12 bases separating them. The CDR3 DNA reads TGTGCCAGCAGTTTAGTAGGGCTCGGGACCTACAATGAGCAGTTCTTC. Amino acid sequence: CASSLVGLGTYNEQFF.

In its sample, this clonotype was seen many times. This chain links TRBV6-5 with TRBJ2-7; 7 bases agree with TRBD2. Germline values: CDR1 MNHEY, CDR2 SVGAGI. The CDR3 is made up of 15 amino acids. The trim removed 5 bases at V and 4 bases at J, leaving 11 bases unmatched. The CDR3 sequence is CASSPVEGEGYEQYF. CDR3 bases: TGTGCCAGCAGTCCCGTCGAAGGGGAGGGATACGAGCAGTACTTC.

In its sample, this clonotype was seen many times. The rearrangement uses TRBV14 and TRBJ1-5; tentative D call: TRBD1 (6 bases). V was trimmed by 4 bases and J by 2 bases, leaving 12 bases between them. The CDR3 has 15 amino acids. CDR1 and CDR2 from the germline V gene are SGHDN and FVKESK. CDR3: CASSRLGGGNQPQHF. Written as DNA, the CDR3 is TGTGCCAGCAGCCGATTAGGGGGTGGCAATCAGCCCCAGCATTTT.

The chain employs TRBV12-3 or TRBV12-4 and TRBJ1-1; D is undetermined. This CDR3 is 14 amino acids long. V lost 3 bases and J 0 bases, leaving 8 bases between the germline ends. For the CDR3, the DNA is TGTGCCAGCAGTTTGCCGGGTATGAACACTGAAGCTTTCTTT. Translating it yields CASSLPGMNTEAFF.

CDR3 sequence reads: CASSQAWGSRETQYF. The CDR3, as DNA: TGCGCCAGCAGCCAAGCGTGGGGCTCGAGAGAGACCCAGTACTTC. The chain employs TRBV4-3 and TRBJ2-5; maybe TRBD1 (5 bases). Looked up from germline, CDR1 is LGHNA and CDR2 is YSLEER. The length of the CDR3 is 15 residues. The germline V and J ends were trimmed by 1 base and 4 bases, with 13 bases remaining between them.

V and J are TRBV2 and TRBJ2-3, with D possibly being TRBD2 (5 bases). Deletions cut 10 bases from V and 0 bases from J, with 14 bases between. The germline CDR1 and CDR2 sequences are SNHLY and FYNNEI. The CDR3 extends over 14 amino acids. The CDR3: CAIRGWPSTDTQYF. In DNA, the CDR3 is TGTGCCATCCGCGGGTGGCCTAGCACAGATACGCAGTATTTT.

This clonotype came up many times. The V and J genes are TRBV6-5 and TRBJ1-1, with 7 positions matching TRBD1. Per the germline V gene, CDR1 is MNHEY and CDR2 is SVGAGI. The CDR3 consists of 16 residues. J was trimmed by 0 bases and V by 8 bases; bases with no gene match: 12. The CDR3 DNA follows: TGTGCCAGCCGACCGGGACAGTGGAGTATGAACACTGAAGCTTTCTTT. This codes for CASRPGQWSMNTEAFF.

The chain joins TRBV7-9 to TRBJ1-1, with 7 positions matching TRBD1. In germline, CDR1 is SEHNR, CDR2 FQNEAQ (reference sequence). This CDR3 is 16 amino acids long. The ends lost 3 bases at V and 3 bases at J; junction bases unmatched: 10. This CDR3 reads CASSFLDPGQHTEAFF. The CDR3 nucleotides read TGTGCCAGCAGCTTCCTAGATCCGGGACAGCACACTGAAGCTTTCTTT.

As for this clonotype: A junction end diverges from the germline sequence, so it may reflect a read error. The chain combines TRBV5-6 with TRBJ2-3; 10 bases are shared with TRBD2. The CDR3 extends over 14 amino acids. Germline CDR1 is SGHDT and CDR2 is YYEEEE. DNA of the CDR3: TGTGCCAGCAGCCTAGCGGGGGTTGCAGATACGCAGTGTTTT. This gives the protein CASSLAGVADTQCF.

This clonotype showed up just a few times. This sequence joins TRBV2 and TRBJ2-1, with 10 bases fitting TRBD2. Germline loops: CDR1 SNHLY, CDR2 FYNNEI. CDR3 size: 16 residues. V trimming: 3 bases; J trimming: 3 bases; junction bases outside the gene matches: 5. The CDR3 is CASSDKTSGFYNEQFF. The CDR3 DNA sequence: TGTGCCAGCAGTGATAAGACTAGCGGGTTCTACAATGAGCAGTTCTTC.

This clonotype has only a few counts. The rearrangement joins TRBV27 to TRBJ2-1; 7 nucleotides agree with TRBD1. CDR1 is MNHEY, CDR2 SMNVEV, per germline (reference sequence). The CDR3 is 15 residues long. V was clipped by 5 bases and J by 0 bases; unmatched bases: 4. The chain's CDR3 is CASSPNRGSYNEQFF. The CDR3 DNA follows: TGTGCCAGCAGTCCAAACAGGGGCTCCTACAATGAGCAGTTCTTC.

Comment on this clonotype: A read error may explain this, as a much larger clone is one base away. The chain carries TRBV2 and TRBJ2-7; the match to TRBD2 covers 9 bases. The length of the CDR3 is 15 residues. Germline lookup yields CDR1 SNHLY and CDR2 FYNNEI. The trim removed 6 bases at V and 3 bases at J, leaving 9 bases unmatched. The chain's CDR3 is CASRSSGGLYYEQYF. DNA of the CDR3: TGTGCCAGCAGGAGTAGCGGGGGCCTTTACTACGAGCAGTACTTC.

The V gene is TRBV27, the J gene TRBJ2-3; tentative D call: TRBD2 (6 bases). CDR1 is MNHEY and CDR2 is SMNVEV in the germline V gene (reference sequence). The CDR3 loop spans 16 amino acids. V lost 3 bases, J lost 0 bases, and 13 bases lay in between. The chain's CDR3 is CASSFPGSTSTDTQYF. CDR3 nucleotides: TGTGCCAGCAGTTTCCCCGGGAGTACTAGCACAGATACGCAGTATTTT.

Turning to this clonotype: A read error may explain this, as a much larger clone is one base away. The genes are TRBV10-2 and TRBJ1-1, with D hard to call. Germline CDR1 WSHSY, CDR2 SAAADI. CDR3 length: 13 amino acids. The CDR3 region is CASSAQVNTGAFF. The CDR3 nucleotides are TGCGCCAGCAGTGCCCAGGTCAACACTGGAGCTTTCTTT.

Note on this clonotype: A read error may explain this, as a much larger clone is one base away. This sequence joins TRBV5-1 and TRBJ1-3; no firm D call. The CDR3 length is 15 residues. Germline V gene sequence: CDR1 SGHRS, CDR2 YFSETQ. The CDR3 here is CAGSPGRTSGNTIYF. The CDR3 DNA is TGCGCCGGCAGCCCCGGTCGGACCTCTGGAAACACCATATATTTT.

In its sample, this clonotype was seen a few times. This chain connects TRBV14 to TRBJ1-1; no reliable D call. The V gene's germline CDR1 is SGHDN and CDR2 FVKESK. V was trimmed by 0 bases and J by 6 bases, leaving 11 bases between them. The CDR3 loop spans 14 amino acids. The CDR3 reads CASSQEKVSAEAFF. CDR3 nucleotide sequence: TGTGCCAGCAGCCAAGAAAAGGTTAGCGCTGAAGCTTTCTTT.

The chain uses TRBV20-1 and TRBJ1-2; possible D gene TRBD1, 5 bases. This CDR3 is built from 14 residues. V lost 1 base and J 4 bases, leaving 13 bases between the germline ends. Germline V gives CDR1 DFQATT, CDR2 SNEGSKA (reference sequence). CDR3 in amino acids: CSARVGGSSYGYTF. In DNA, the CDR3 is TGCAGTGCTAGAGTGGGGGGATCTAGCTATGGCTACACCTTC.

This clonotype occurred a few times. The chain joins TRBV6-6 to TRBJ2-1; 10 nucleotides agree with TRBD2. Trimming took 5 bases from V and 12 from J; bases not matched to a gene: 16. The CDR3 is made up of 16 amino acids. CDR1 and CDR2 (germline): MNHNY, SVGAGI (reference sequence). The CDR3 reads CASSPTGTSVPIGQFF. The CDR3 DNA sequence: TGTGCCAGCAGTCCCACCGGGACTAGCGTCCCGATTGGGCAGTTCTTC.

In this sample, this clonotype turned up many times. V usage is TRBV7-2 and J usage is TRBJ1-3; no clear D. Deletions cut 7 bases from V and 4 bases from J, with 20 bases between. The germline gives CDR1 SGHTA, CDR2 FQGNSA. The CDR3 is 16 amino acids. The CDR3 is CASTNYRTERGNTIYF. The DNA for the CDR3 is TGTGCCAGCACCAATTATCGGACGGAACGGGGAAACACCATATATTTT.

Of note for this clonotype: The junction and the germline gene differ at one end; a read error may be behind it. The rearrangement joins TRBV7-9 to TRBJ1-1, with D perhaps matching TRBD1 (5 bases). Germline CDR1 is SEHNR and CDR2 is FQNEAQ (reference sequence). This CDR3 contains 15 residues. CDR3 coding DNA: TGTGCCAACAGCTTAATTGACAGCCAGAACACTGAAGCTTTCTTT. It is translated as CANSLIDSQNTEAFF.

This clonotype was counted at least ten times. J is TRBJ2-7 and V is TRBV9, with D perhaps being TRBD1 or TRBD2 (5 bases each). Trimming left V 0 bases short and J 0 bases short, with 10 bases between. This CDR3 has 15 residues. The germline CDR1 and CDR2 sequences are SGDLS and YYNGEE. CDR3 nucleotide sequence: TGTGCCAGCAGCGTAGGGGGGTCGAACTCCTACGAGCAGTACTTC. Translated: CASSVGGSNSYEQYF. The variable domain in full, completed from reference TRBV9 and TRBJ2-7, reads DSGVTQTPKHLITATGQRVTLRCSPRSGDLSVYWYQQSLDQGLQFLIQYYNGEERAKGNILERFSAQQFPDLHSELNLSSLELGDSALYFCASSVGGSNSYEQYFGPGTRLTVT.